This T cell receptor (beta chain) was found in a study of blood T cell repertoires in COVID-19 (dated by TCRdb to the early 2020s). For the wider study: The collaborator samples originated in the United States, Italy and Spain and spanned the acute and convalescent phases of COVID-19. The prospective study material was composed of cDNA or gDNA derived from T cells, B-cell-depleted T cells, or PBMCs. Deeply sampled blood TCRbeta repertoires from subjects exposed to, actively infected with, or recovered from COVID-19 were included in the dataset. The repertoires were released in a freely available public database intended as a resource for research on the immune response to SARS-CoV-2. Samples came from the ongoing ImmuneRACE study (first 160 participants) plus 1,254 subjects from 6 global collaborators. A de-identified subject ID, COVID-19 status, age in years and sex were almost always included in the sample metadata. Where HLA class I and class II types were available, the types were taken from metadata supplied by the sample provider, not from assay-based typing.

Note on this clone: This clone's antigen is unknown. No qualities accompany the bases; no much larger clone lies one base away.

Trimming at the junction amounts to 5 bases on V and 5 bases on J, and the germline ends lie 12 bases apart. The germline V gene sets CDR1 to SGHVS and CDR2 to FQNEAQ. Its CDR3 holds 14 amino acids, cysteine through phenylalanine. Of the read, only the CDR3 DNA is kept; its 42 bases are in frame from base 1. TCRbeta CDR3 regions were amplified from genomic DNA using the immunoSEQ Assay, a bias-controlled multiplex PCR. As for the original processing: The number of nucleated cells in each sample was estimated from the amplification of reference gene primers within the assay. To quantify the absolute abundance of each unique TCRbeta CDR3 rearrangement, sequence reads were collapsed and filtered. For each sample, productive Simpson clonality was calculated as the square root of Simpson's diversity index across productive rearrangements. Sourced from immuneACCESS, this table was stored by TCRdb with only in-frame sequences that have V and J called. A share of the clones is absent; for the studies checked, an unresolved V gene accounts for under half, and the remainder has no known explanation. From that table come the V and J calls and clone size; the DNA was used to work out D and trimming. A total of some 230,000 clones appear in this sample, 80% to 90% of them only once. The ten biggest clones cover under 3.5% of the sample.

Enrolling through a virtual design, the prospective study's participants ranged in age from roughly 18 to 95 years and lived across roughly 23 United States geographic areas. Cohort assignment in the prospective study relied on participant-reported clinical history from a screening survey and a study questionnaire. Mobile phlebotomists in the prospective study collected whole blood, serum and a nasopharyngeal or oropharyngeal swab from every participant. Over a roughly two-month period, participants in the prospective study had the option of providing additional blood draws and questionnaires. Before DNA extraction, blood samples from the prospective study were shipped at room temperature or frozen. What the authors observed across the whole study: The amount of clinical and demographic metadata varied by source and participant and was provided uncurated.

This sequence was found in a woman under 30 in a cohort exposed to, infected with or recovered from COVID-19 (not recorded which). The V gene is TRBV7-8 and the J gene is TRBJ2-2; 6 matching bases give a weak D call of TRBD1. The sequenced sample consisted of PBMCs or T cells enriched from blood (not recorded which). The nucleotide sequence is TGTGCCAGCAGCCAGGGACAAATTACCGGGGAGCTGTTTTTT. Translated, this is CASSQGQITGELFF.